Listed here are 7 T cell receptor beta chains from one sample, sequenced in a study of blood T cell repertoires in COVID-19. Sequencing used immunoSEQ multiplex PCR; TCRdb keeps in-frame clones, though not all of them. The sample yields 250,000 to 350,000 clones, approximately 90% seen once. What was sequenced was PBMCs or T cells enriched from blood (not recorded which). The receptor set was obtained from an older woman in a cohort exposed to, infected with or recovered from COVID-19 (not recorded which).

The rearrangement uses TRBV7-3 and TRBJ2-1; D remains unclear. Per the germline V gene, CDR1 is SGHTA and CDR2 is FQGTGA. Trimming took off 0 bases at V and 4 bases at J, with 7 bases between the two ends. CDR3 length: 14 residues. CDR3 nucleotides: TGTGCCAGCAGCTTAACGGTGGCTTACAATGAGCAGTTCTTC. Translation gives CASSLTVAYNEQFF.

The chain carries TRBV20-1 and TRBJ2-7, with a weak D call TRBD1 (5 bases). V was trimmed by 3 bases and J by 5 bases, leaving 8 bases between them. The CDR3 totals 11 residues. The germline V gene encodes CDR1 DFQATT and CDR2 SNEGSKA (reference sequence). The CDR3 region has the DNA TGCAGTGCTAGCGACAGTAACGAGCAGTACTTC. Its protein product is CSASDSNEQYF.

This chain uses TRBV7-2 with TRBJ1-4; possible D gene TRBD1, 5 bases. V lost 3 bases and J lost 8, with 16 bases in between. Germline loops: CDR1 SGHTA, CDR2 FQGNSA. The CDR3 is 15 residues long. The CDR3 sequence: CASSLIGGVGEKLFF. CDR3 DNA: TGTGCCAGCAGCTTGATTGGAGGGGTAGGGGAAAAACTGTTTTTT.

V is TRBV5-6 and J is TRBJ2-7; 7 bases are a match to TRBD2. Germline-derived CDR1 and CDR2 are SGHDT and YYEEEE. The CDR3 runs to 14 residues. J was trimmed by 6 bases and V by 4 bases; bases with no gene match: 10. CDR3 in amino acids: CASSPRTRGVEQYF. The CDR3 nucleotides are TGTGCCAGCAGCCCCCGGACTAGAGGCGTCGAGCAGTACTTC.

The CDR3 is CARRRGSHNSPLHF. CDR3 nucleotide sequence: TGTGCCAGAAGAAGGGGATCTCATAATTCACCCCTCCACTTT. The chain combines TRBV5-3 with TRBJ1-6, with TRBD1 as a possible D gene (5 bases). TRBV5-3 is an ORF, and what it does is uncertain. V lost 5 bases and J lost 5, with 11 bases in between. The CDR3 is 14 residues long.

This chain uses TRBV5-8 with TRBJ1-5; 8 bases fit TRBD1. This CDR3 has 17 amino acids. Losses at the gene ends were 4 bases for V and 6 bases for J; bases not matched to a gene: 15. The V gene's germline CDR1 is SGHTS and CDR2 YDEGEE. CDR3 nucleotides: TGTGCCAGCAGCCGAACGAACGACAGGGGCGGGAGTCAGCCCCAGCATTTT. Its translation is CASSRTNDRGGSQPQHF. The whole variable domain, remainder taken from reference TRBV5-8 and TRBJ1-5, is EAGVTQSPTHLIKTRGQQATLRCSPISGHTSVYWYQQALGLGLQFLLWYDEGEERNRGNFPPRFSGRQFPNYSSELNVNALELEDSALYLCASSRTNDRGGSQPQHFGDGTRLSIL.

This chain connects TRBV4-3 to TRBJ2-3; 9 bases match TRBD2. The germline CDR1 and CDR2 sequences are LGHNA and YSLEER. Trimming removed 3 bases from V and 2 bases from J; junction bases left unmatched: 12. CDR3 size: 18 residues. The CDR3 coding sequence is TGCGCCAGCAGCCAGGCTACCTTAGCGGGAGTCCTCACAGATACGCAGTATTTT. Its translation: CASSQATLAGVLTDTQYF.